This T cell receptor beta chain was captured in a study of cytomegalovirus exposure and HLA in healthy donors. Study overall: Samples from HLA-typed donors yielded about 85 million unique TCRs in an early data release. Study observations and caveats: Most subjects had HLA-A and HLA-B alleles reportedly predicted accurately by TCR beta sequences.

This PCR relied on a set of 60 Vbeta primers and 13 Jbeta primers. Assay: immunoSEQ multiplex PCR; the TCRdb copy retains only in-frame clones and omits some. This sample's table reports about 96,000 clones. Germline-derived CDR1 and CDR2 are LNHDA and SQIVND (reference sequence). Trimming took off 0 bases at V and 3 bases at J, with 5 bases between the two ends. The CDR3 spans 14 residues. Comment on this clone: The antigen is undetermined.

This sequence originates from a woman in her thirties in good health and CMV-seronegative. The specimen was PBMCs. This chain joins TRBV19 and TRBJ2-2; D not resolved. This chain's CDR3 is CASSIDSYTGELFF. CDR3 sequence (DNA): TGTGCCAGTAGTATAGACAGTTACACCGGGGAGCTGTTTTTT.